This TCR beta chain was sequenced in a study of T cell responses to AZD1222 COVID-19 vaccine. Findings of the study overall: Of spike-specific TCRs, nearly half reportedly target regions left unmutated in variants.

Generated by immunoSEQ multiplex PCR, the TCRdb table keeps only in-frame clones and is missing some. Among about 140,000 clones, 90% to 95% were seen once, and the ten largest hold 3% to 4%. This CDR3 spans 15 amino acids. A word on this clone: What it binds is not known.

The chain links TRBV21-1 to TRBJ2-1; the D call in the table, TRBD2, was not verified against the DNA. TRBV21-1 is shown as a pseudogene. Here the sequenced sample was peripheral blood, taken 28 days after the second AZD1222 dose. The sequence came from an adult who received the AZD1222 COVID-19 vaccine. CDR3 nucleotide sequence: TGTGCCAGCAGCTTGACTAGCGGGCCCTACAATGAGCAGTTCTTC. Translation: CASSLTSGPYNEQFF.